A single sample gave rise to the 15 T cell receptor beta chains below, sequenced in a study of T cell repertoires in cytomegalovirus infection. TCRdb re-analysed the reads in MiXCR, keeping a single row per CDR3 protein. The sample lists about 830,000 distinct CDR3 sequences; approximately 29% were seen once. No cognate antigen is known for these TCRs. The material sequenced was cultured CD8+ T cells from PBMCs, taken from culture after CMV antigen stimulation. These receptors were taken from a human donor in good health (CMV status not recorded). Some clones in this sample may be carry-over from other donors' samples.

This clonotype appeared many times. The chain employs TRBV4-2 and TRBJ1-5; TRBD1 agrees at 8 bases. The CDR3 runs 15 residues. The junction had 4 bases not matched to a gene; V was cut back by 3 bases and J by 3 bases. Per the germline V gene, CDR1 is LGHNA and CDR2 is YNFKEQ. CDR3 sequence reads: CASSQSTGDNQPQHF. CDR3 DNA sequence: TGTGCCAGCAGCCAGTCGACAGGGGACAATCAGCCCCAGCATTTT.

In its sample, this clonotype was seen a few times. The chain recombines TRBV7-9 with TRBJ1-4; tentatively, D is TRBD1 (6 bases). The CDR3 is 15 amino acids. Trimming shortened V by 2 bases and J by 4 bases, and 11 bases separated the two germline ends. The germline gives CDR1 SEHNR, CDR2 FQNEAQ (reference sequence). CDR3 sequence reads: CASSLRGQLNEKLFF. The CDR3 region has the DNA TGTGCCAGCAGCTTACGGGGACAACTTAATGAAAAACTGTTTTTT.

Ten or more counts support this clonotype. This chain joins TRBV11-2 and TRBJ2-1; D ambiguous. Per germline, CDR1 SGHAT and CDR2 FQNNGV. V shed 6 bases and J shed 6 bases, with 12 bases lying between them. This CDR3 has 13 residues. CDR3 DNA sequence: TGTGCCAGCAGTTCCATGCCTCTCAATGAGCAGTTCTTC. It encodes CASSSMPLNEQFF.

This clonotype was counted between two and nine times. CDR3 nucleotide sequence: TGCGCCAGCAGCCAAGATAGGGACTCTAGCGTAAACCGAGATACGCAGTATTTT. It is translated as CASSQDRDSSVNRDTQYF. The chain carries TRBV4-1 and TRBJ2-3; a possible D gene is TRBD2 (6 bases). V shed 0 bases and J shed 5 bases, with 21 bases lying between them. The CDR3 spans 18 residues. Looked up from germline, CDR1 is MGHRA and CDR2 is YSYEKL.

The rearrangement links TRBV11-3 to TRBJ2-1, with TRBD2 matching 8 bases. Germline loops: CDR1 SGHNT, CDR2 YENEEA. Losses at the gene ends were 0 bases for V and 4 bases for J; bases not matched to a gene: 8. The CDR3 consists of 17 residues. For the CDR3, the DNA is TGTGCCAGCAGCTTAGATTCCCCTAGCGGGCCTTACAATGAGCAGTTCTTC. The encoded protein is CASSLDSPSGPYNEQFF.

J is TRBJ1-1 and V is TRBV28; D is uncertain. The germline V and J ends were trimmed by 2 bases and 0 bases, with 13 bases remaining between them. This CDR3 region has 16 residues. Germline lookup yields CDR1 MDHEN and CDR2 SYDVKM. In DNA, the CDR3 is TGTGCCAGCAGTTTAGACCCGAGGCAGTTGAACACTGAAGCTTTCTTT. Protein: CASSLDPRQLNTEAFF.

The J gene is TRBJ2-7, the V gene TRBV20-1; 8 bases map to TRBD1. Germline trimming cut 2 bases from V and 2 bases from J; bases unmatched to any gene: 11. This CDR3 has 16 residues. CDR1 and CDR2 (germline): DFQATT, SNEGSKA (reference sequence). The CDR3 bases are TGCAGTGCTAGACCTCTCTCGGGACAGGTAGCCTACGAGCAGTACTTC. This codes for CSARPLSGQVAYEQYF.

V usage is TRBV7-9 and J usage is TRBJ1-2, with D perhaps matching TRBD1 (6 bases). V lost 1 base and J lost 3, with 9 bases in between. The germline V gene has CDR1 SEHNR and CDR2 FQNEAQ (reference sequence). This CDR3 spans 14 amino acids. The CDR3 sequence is CASSLGTDDYGYTF. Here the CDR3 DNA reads TGTGCCAGCAGCTTAGGGACAGACGACTATGGCTACACCTTC.

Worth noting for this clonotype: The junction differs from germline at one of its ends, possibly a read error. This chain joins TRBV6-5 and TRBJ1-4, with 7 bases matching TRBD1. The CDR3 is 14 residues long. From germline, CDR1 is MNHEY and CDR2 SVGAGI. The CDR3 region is CASSYGGGGEKLFF. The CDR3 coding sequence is TGTGCTAGCAGTTACGGAGGGGGCGGTGAAAAACTGTTTTTT.

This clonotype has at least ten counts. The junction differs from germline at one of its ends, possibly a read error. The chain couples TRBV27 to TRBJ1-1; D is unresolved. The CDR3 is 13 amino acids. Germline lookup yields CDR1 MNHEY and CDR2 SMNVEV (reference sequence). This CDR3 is CASSLSTNTEAFF. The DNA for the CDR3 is TGTGCCAGCAGCTTATCCACGAACACTGAAGCTTTCTTT.

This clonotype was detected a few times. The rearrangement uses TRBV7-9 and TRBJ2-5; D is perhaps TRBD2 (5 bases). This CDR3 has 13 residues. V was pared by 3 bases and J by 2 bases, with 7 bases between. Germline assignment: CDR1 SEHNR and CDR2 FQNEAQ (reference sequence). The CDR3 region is CASSLKRQETQYF. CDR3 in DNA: TGTGCCAGCAGCTTGAAGCGGCAAGAGACCCAGTACTTC.

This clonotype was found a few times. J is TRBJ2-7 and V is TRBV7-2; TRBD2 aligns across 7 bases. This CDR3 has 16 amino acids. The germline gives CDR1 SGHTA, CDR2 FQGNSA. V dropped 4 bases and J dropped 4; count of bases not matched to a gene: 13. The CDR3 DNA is TGTGCCAGCAGCTCGGAGCGGGGAATTCAACGTTACGAGCAGTACTTC. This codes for CASSSERGIQRYEQYF.

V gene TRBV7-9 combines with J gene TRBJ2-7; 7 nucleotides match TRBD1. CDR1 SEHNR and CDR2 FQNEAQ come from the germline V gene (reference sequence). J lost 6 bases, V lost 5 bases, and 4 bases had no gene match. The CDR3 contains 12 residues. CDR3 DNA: TGTGCCAGCAGCCATGGACAGGTCGAGCAGTACTTC. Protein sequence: CASSHGQVEQYF.

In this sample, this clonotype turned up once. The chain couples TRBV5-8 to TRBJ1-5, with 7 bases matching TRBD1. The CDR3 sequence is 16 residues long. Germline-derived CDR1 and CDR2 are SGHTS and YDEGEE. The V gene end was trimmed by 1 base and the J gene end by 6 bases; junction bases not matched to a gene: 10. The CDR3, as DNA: TGTGCCAGCAGCTTGAATCGACAGGGCTTTTCTCAGCCCCAGCATTTT. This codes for CASSLNRQGFSQPQHF.

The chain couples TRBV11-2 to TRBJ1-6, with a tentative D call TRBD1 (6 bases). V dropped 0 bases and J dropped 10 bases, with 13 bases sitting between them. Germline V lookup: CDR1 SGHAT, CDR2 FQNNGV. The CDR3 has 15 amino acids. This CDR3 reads CASSLDGTFQSPLHF. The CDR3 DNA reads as TGTGCCAGCAGCTTAGATGGGACATTTCAGTCACCCCTCCACTTT.